A selection of T cell receptor beta chains follows, all from one sample in a study of T-cell reconstitution after alpha-beta-depleted transplantation in children. TCRdb re-analysed the PCR reads in MiXCR, keeping a single row per CDR3 protein. This sample has about 27,000 distinct CDR3 sequences, with over 15% found just once. The sequenced sample was PBMCs, mostly from graft donor cells, obtained 60 days after TCRalphabeta/CD19-depleted stem cell transplant. The receptors here all came from a male patient aged 2 to 10 who had a stem cell transplant for acute lymphoblastic leukemia, so the T cells may come from the graft donor. Both conserved end residues are part of each CDR3.

>TRBV25-1
CASRTGSYGYTF
>TRBV20-1
CSARAGLAADTQYF
>TRBV27
CASSSPGRSYEQYF
>TRBV4-1
CASSQDPGRGNTEAFF
>TRBV6-2/TRBV6-3
CASSSRTSGTTYNEQFF
>TRBV20-1
CSAKITSGTDTQYF
>TRBV7-9
CASSLRDRGDTEAFF
>TRBV7-7
CASSLALGSEYEQYF
>TRBV12-3/TRBV12-4
CASSSLARELFF
>TRBV11-2
CASSSTIWAAGVAQETQYF
>TRBV20-1
CSARDSGLGHYEQYF
>TRBV20-1
CSARREGPGNTIYF
>TRBV5-6
CASSLDGIPYEQYF
>TRBV6-2/TRBV6-3
CASSWDPGLVPYEQYF
>TRBV13
CASSLRTSPYNEQFF
>TRBV27
CASSLFVGVSTGELFF
>TRBV6-5
CASSYYSLGTEAFF
>TRBV12-5
CASGFTAGEYNEQFF
>TRBV20-1
CSARGQGVDTQYF
>TRBV6-5
CASSYPAGGMNTEAFF
>TRBV7-8
CASSLAGGRMNTEAFF
>TRBV4-3
CASSYRGGFSYNEQFF
>TRBV7-6
CASSRTTGSFTEAFF
>TRBV15
CATSRDRGLYTEAFF
>TRBV11-2
CASSLTGTSGATWYF
>TRBV15
CATSRNSEQFF
>TRBV7-9
CASSLDANGYTF
>TRBV7-2
CASSLEAGSGNTIYF
>TRBV27
CASSLSIDAEAFF
>TRBV10-2
CASSATLYNEQFF
>TRBV5-4
CASSRDREAHEAFF
>TRBV12-3/TRBV12-4
CASSLVGAAEETQYF
>TRBV25-1
CASSVGGMGDEQFF
>TRBV6-1
CASSRDRGDGYTF
>TRBV7-6
CASSETDRGSGYTF
>TRBV29-1
CSVVPVTGTDTQYF
>TRBV20-1
CSAPKQGAGGYTF
>TRBV7-2
CASSFSGYQGVRYEQYF
>TRBV4-2
CASSRAGGQNEQFF
>TRBV7-9
CASSFPVPSYEQYF
>TRBV29-1
CSVGGQGHGYTF
>TRBV7-8
CASSLVPSQGASYGYTF
>TRBV2
CASSDDLGSNQPQHF
>TRBV20-1
CSASPDRGQYEQYF
>TRBV29-1
CSVRTEVNYGYTF
>TRBV23-1
CASSPPGDRGPYQPQHF
>TRBV12-3/TRBV12-4
CASTLDRGRTGELFF